The subject of this entry is one TCR beta chain. Its antigen remains unknown. Sample-barcoded 5' priming and a J-beta primer mix drove a second PCR of about 6 to 12 cycles. Every sample returned 2.5 million or more CDR3-containing paired-end reads. TCRdb recomputed calls from the 5' RACE reads with MiXCR, one row per CDR3 protein. The sample lists 1.5 million to 2 million distinct CDR3 sequences, approximately 39% seen once, with 23% in the top ten. CDR3 length: 16 amino acids. J gave up 6 bases and V 3 bases, and 13 bases lay outside the gene matches. This entry belongs to a study of blood T cells in healthy people across ages. The study, taken as a whole, reports: TCR beta diversity correlated strongly with naive T cell percentage.

About 10 milliliters was the volume of peripheral blood drawn from each donor. With each sample, at least 5 micrograms of total RNA were extracted. The sequence came from a human donor in good health. The sequenced sample was blood. V usage is TRBV12-3 or TRBV12-4 and J usage is TRBJ1-2; 7 nucleotides line up with TRBD1. This chain's CDR3 is CASSFFRVRGADGYTF. The CDR3 DNA reads TGTGCCAGCAGTTTCTTTAGGGTCAGGGGGGCTGATGGCTACACCTTC.